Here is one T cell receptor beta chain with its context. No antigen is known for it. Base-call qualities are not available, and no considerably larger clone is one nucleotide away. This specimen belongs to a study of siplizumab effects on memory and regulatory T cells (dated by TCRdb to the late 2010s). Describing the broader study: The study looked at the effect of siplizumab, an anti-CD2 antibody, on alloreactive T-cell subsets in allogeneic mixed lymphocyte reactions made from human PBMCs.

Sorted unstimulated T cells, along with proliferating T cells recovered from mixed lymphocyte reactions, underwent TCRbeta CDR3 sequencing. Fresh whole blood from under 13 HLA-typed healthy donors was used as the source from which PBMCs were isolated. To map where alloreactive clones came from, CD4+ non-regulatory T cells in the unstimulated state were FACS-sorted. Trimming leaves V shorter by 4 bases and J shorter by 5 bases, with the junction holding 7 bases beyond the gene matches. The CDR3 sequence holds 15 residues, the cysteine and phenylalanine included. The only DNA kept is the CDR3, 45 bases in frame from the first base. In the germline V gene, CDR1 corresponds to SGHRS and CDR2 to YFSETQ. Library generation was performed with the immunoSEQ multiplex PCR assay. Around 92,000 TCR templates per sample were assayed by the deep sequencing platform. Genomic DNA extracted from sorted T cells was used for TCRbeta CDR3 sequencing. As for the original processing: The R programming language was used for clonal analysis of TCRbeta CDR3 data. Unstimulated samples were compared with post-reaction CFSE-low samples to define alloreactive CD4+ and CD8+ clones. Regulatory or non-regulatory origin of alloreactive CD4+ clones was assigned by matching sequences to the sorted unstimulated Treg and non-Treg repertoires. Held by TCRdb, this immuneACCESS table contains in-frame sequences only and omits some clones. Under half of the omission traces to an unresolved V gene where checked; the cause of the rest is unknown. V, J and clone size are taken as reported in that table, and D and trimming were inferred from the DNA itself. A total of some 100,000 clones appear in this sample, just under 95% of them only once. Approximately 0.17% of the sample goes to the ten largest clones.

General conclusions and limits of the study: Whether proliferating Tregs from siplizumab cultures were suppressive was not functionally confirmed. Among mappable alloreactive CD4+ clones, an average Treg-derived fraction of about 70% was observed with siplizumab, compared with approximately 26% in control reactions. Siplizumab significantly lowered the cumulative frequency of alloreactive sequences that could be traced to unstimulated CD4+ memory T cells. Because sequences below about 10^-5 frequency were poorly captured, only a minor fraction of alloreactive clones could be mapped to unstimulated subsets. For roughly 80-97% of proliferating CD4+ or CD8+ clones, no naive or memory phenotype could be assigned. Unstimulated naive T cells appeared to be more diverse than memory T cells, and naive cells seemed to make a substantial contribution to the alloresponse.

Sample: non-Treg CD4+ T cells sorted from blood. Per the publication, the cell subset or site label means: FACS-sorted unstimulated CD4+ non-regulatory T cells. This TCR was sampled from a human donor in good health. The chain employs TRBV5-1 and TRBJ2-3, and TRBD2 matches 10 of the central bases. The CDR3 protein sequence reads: CASSLRGLARDTQYF. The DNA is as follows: TGCGCCAGCAGCCTAAGGGGACTAGCGCGAGATACGCAGTATTTT.